This record looks at one TCR beta chain sequence and its context. The record originates from a study of cytomegalovirus exposure and HLA in healthy donors. The assay was immunoSEQ multiplex PCR, and TCRdb's table has in-frame clones only and misses some. Of fewer than 150,000 clones listed, 86% are singletons. The J segment lost 7 bases and the V segment lost 5 bases, leaving 14 bases of the junction unmatched. From germline, CDR1 is MNHEY and CDR2 SMNVEV (reference sequence). There are 16 residues in the CDR3. The sample taken for sequencing was PBMCs. The origin of this receptor is a man aged 18 to 30 in good health and CMV-seronegative. The chain carries TRBV27 and TRBJ2-1, with TRBD2 matching over 7 bases. CDR3 DNA: TGTGCCAGCAGTGCGGCGGGAGTGGTGGGAGGGAATGAGCAGTTCTTC. Translation: CASSAAGVVGGNEQFF.